Included here is one T cell receptor (beta chain) sequence, with context. Antigen unknown. This CDR3 is 18 amino acids long. V dropped 1 base and J dropped 4 bases, with 20 bases sitting between them. The germline CDR1 and CDR2 sequences are SGHRS and YFSETQ. The data originate from a study of T cells in narcolepsy. Study-wide results and caveats: Autoreactive HCRT-specific and TRIB2-specific clonotypes were marked in same-patient CSF-versus-blood CD4+ comparisons. Reportedly, autoreactive clonotypes were serially detected in patients' blood but not controls'.

Profiling relied on immunoSEQ multiplex PCR, and the TCRdb table lists in-frame clones only, not all of them. The sample holds over 25,000 clones, roughly 90% seen once. The receptor's source is a human donor with narcolepsy. The rearrangement links TRBV5-1 to TRBJ1-4; perhaps TRBD1 as D (5 bases). Sequences were obtained from CD45RA- memory CD4+ T cells from PBMCs. CDR3 sequence: CASSLSGGNNFGNEKLFF. The CDR3 bases are TGCGCCAGCAGCTTGTCTGGGGGTAATAACTTTGGTAATGAAAAACTGTTTTTT. Combining the CDR3 with reference TRBV5-1 and TRBJ1-4 gives the whole variable domain KAGVTQTPRYLIKTRGQQVTLSCSPISGHRSVSWYQQTPGQGLQFLFEYFSETQRNKGNFPGRFSGRQFSNSRSEMNVSTLELGDSALYLCASSLSGGNNFGNEKLFFGSGTQLSVL.